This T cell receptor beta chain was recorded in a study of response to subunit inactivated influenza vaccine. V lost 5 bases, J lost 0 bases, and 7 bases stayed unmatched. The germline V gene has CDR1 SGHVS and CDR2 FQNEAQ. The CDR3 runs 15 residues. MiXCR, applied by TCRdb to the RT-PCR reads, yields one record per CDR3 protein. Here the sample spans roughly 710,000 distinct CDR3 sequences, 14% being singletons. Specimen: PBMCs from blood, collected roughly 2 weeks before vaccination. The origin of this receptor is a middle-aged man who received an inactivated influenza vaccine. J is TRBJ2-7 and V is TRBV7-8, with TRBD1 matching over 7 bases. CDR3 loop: CASSPRGQPSYEQYF. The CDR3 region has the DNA TGTGCCAGCAGCCCGAGGGGGCAACCCTCCTACGAGCAGTACTTC.